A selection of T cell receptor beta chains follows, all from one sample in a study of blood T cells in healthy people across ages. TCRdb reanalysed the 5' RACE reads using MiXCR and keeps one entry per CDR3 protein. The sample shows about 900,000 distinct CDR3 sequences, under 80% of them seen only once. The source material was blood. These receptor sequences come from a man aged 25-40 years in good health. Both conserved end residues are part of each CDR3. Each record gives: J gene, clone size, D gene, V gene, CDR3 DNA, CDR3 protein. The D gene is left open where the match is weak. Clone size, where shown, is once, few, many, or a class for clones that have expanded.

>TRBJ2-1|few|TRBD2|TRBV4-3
TGCGCCAGCAGCCAAGTCTGGACTAGCGGGGGGGCCAATTACAATGAGCAGTTCTTC
CASSQVWTSGGANYNEQFF
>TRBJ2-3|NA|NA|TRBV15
TGTGCCACCAGCCAGACTAGGGGGTTCACAGATACGCAGTATTTT
CATSQTRGFTDTQYF
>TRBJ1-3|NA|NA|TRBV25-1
TGTGCCAGCAGACGAGATAACTCTGGAAACACCATATATTTT
CASRRDNSGNTIYF
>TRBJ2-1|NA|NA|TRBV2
TGTGCCAGCAGTGCACAGGGCCCCCGCTACAATGAGCAGTTCTTC
CASSAQGPRYNEQFF
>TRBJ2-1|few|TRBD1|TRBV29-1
TGCAGCGTTTGGACAGGGTCCTACAATGAGCAGTTCTTC
CSVWTGSYNEQFF
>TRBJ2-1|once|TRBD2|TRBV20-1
TGCAGTGCTAGGGGGACTAGCGAGAATGAGCAGTTCTTC
CSARGTSENEQFF
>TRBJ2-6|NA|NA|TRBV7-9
TGTGCCAGCAGCCCTCGGACGGGGAGGGCCAACGTCCTGACTTTC
CASSPRTGRANVLTF
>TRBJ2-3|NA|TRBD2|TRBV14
TGTGCCAGCAGCCAACCTGGGGGGGGCACAGATACGCAGTATTTT
CASSQPGGGTDTQYF
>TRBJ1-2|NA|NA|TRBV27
TGTGCCAGCTCCTTATCCCCCAACTATGGCTACACCTTC
CASSLSPNYGYTF
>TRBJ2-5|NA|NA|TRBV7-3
TGTGCCAGCAGCCCCCAGGGGCCCCAAGAGACCCAGTACTTC
CASSPQGPQETQYF
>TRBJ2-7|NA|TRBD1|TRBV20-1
TGCAGTGCTAGCCAGGGGGCGGCCTACGAGCAGTACTTC
CSASQGAAYEQYF
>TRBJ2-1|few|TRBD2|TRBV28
TGTGCCAGCAGTCTTCTCTCTAGCGGGGGTCGCCGGCAGGAGCAGTTCTTC
CASSLLSSGGRRQEQFF
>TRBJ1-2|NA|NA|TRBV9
TGTGCCAGCAGCGTAGGGGGCTTCTCCTATGGCTACACCTTC
CASSVGGFSYGYTF
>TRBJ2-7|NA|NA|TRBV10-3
TGTGCCATCAGTGAGGAATCCTACGAGCAGTACTTC
CAISEESYEQYF
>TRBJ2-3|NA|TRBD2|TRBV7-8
TGTGCCAGCAGCCCGTTACCGACTAGCGGGGGTGCCACAGATACGCAGTATTTT
CASSPLPTSGGATDTQYF
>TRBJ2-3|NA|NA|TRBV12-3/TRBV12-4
TGTGCCAGCAGCTCAGACGGACGAACCACAGATACGCAGTATTTT
CASSSDGRTTDTQYF
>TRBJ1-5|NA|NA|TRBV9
TGTGCCAGCAGCGTACGGGGGGAGGGCAATCAGCCCCAGCATTTT
CASSVRGEGNQPQHF
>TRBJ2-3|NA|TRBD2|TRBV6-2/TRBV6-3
TGTGCCAGCAGTTACCCTACTAGCGGGGGGTTCACAGATACGCAGTATTTT
CASSYPTSGGFTDTQYF
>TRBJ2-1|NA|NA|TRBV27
TGTGCCAGCAGTTTATTTGTCCCCGGACATAATGAGCAGTTCTTC
CASSLFVPGHNEQFF
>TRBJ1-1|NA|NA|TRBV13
TGTGCCAGCAGCGACCCCCTGGCGAACACTGAAGCTTTCTTT
CASSDPLANTEAFF
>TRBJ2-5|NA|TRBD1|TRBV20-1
TGCAGTGCTAGACCCCGCAGGGGGCGCTATGAGACCCAGTACTTC
CSARPRRGRYETQYF
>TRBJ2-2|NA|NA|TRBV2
TGTGCCAGCCACCCCGGGGCGAACACCGGGGAGCTGTTTTTT
CASHPGANTGELFF
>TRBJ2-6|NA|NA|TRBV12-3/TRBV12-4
TGTGCCAGCAGTATCCGAGGGGGTTCTGGGGCCAACGTCCTGACTTTC
CASSIRGGSGANVLTF
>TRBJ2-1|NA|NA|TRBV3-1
TGTGCCAGCAGCCAGGACTCGAGGGAGCAGTTCTTC
CASSQDSREQFF
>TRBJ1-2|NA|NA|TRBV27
TGTGCCAGCAGTTCACTTCTGGCGAGGGGAGATAACTATGGCTGCACCTTC
CASSSLLARGDNYGCTF
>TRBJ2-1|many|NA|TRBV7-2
TGTGCCAGCCAACTAGCCCTCTTCTACAATGAGCAGTTCTTC
CASQLALFYNEQFF
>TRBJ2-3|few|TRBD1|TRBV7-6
TGTGCCAGCAGCTTAGCGGGGACAGGGCCAACAGATACGCAGTATTTT
CASSLAGTGPTDTQYF
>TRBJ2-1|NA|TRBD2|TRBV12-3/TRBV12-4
TGTGCCAGCAGTTACCAAGCGGGGGGGCTGGGGAATGAGCAGTTCTTC
CASSYQAGGLGNEQFF
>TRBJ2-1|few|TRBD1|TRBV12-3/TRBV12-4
TGTGCCAGCAGCCCGACAGGGTTCAATGAGCAGTTCTTC
CASSPTGFNEQFF
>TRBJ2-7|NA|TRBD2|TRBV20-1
TGCAGGGGACTAGCAACCTACGAGCAGTACTTC
CRGLATYEQYF
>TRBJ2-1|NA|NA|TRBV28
TGTGCCAGCAGTTTAGTCCAAATGAGCTCCAACAATGAGCAGTTCTTC
CASSLVQMSSNNEQFF
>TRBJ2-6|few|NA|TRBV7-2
TGTGCCAGCAGCTTAGCGACAGGTTCCGGGGCCAACGTCCTGACTTTC
CASSLATGSGANVLTF
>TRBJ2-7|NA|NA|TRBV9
TGTGCCAGCAGCTTCAGGGGTTGGGGCTACGAGCAGTACTTC
CASSFRGWGYEQYF
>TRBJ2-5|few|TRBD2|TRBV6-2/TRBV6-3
TGTGCCAGCAGTTACATCTCTAGCGGCCAAGAGACCCAGTACTTC
CASSYISSGQETQYF
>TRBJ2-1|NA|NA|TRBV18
TGTGCCAGCTCACCGGTTGATCGGCATGAGCAGTTCTTC
CASSPVDRHEQFF
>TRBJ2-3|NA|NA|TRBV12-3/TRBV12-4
TGTGCCAGCAGTTGGTCCCCCAGGGGGGAGATATCAGATACGCAGTATTTT
CASSWSPRGEISDTQYF
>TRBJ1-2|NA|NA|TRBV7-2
TGTGCCAGCAGCTCCGCTAACTGTGGCTACACCTTC
CASSSANCGYTF
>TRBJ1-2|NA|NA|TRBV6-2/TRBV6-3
TGTGCCAGCACCATTTTCGGGAATGGCTACACCTTC
CASTIFGNGYTF
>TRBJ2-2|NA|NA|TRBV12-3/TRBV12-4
TGTGCCAGCAGTTTAGAATTGGTGGGGATTGCGAACACCGGGGAGCTGTTTTTT
CASSLELVGIANTGELFF
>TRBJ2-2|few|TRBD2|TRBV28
TGTGCCAGCACCCCCTTGGAGATTTCGGGCGGCAGCGGGGGGCTGTCGGGCGGGGAGCTGTTTTTT
CASTPLEISGGSGGLSGGELFF
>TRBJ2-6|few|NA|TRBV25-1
TGTGCCAGCAGTGATCAAGTAGGGGCCAACGTCCTGACTTTC
CASSDQVGANVLTF
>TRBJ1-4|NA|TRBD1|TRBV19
TGTGCCAGTAAAATTCAGGGGGCGAGCGAAAAACTGTTTTTT
CASKIQGASEKLFF
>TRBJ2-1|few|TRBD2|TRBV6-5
TGTGCCAGCAGGCTAGCGGGGGCGAACTACAATGAGCAGTTCTTC
CASRLAGANYNEQFF
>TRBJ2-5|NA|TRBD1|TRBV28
TGTGCCAGCAGTAGCCCCGGGACAGGGTCCGGAGAGACCCAGTACTTC
CASSSPGTGSGETQYF
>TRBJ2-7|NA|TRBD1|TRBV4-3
TGCGCCAGCAGCCCCCGTCGGTATGAGACAGGGGGTACCCTCGAGCAGTACTTC
CASSPRRYETGGTLEQYF
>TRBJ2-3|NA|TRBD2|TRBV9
TGTGCCAGCAGCCCCTGGCGGGGGGACACAGATACGCAGTATTTT
CASSPWRGDTDTQYF
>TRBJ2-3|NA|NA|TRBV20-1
TGCAGTGCTTCAGGGTCCGAAGGCCAGTATTTT
CSASGSEGQYF
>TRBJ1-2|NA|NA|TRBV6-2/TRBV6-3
TGTGCCAGCGGGTCCCCTATTAACTATGGCTACACCTTC
CASGSPINYGYTF
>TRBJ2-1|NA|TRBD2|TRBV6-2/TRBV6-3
TGTGCCAGCAGTTACCCTAGCGGGGGGGTAGATGAGCAGTTCTTC
CASSYPSGGVDEQFF
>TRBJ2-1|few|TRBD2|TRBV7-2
TGTGCCAGCAGCCTCGGGACTAGCGAGTACAATGAGCAGTTCTTC
CASSLGTSEYNEQFF
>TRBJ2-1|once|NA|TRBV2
TGTGCCAGCAGACCGACAGGTATCAATGAGCAGTTCTTC
CASRPTGINEQFF
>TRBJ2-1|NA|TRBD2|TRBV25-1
TGTGCCAGCAGTGACGGGGGGGGGTACAATGAGCAGTTCTTC
CASSDGGGYNEQFF
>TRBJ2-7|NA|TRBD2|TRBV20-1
TGCAGTGCTCCGACCCTAGCGGGGGCCTCCTACGAGCAGTACTTC
CSAPTLAGASYEQYF
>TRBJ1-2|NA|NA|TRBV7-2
TGTGCCAGCAGCTTAGGGACGGGGACCCACTATGGCTACACCTTC
CASSLGTGTHYGYTF